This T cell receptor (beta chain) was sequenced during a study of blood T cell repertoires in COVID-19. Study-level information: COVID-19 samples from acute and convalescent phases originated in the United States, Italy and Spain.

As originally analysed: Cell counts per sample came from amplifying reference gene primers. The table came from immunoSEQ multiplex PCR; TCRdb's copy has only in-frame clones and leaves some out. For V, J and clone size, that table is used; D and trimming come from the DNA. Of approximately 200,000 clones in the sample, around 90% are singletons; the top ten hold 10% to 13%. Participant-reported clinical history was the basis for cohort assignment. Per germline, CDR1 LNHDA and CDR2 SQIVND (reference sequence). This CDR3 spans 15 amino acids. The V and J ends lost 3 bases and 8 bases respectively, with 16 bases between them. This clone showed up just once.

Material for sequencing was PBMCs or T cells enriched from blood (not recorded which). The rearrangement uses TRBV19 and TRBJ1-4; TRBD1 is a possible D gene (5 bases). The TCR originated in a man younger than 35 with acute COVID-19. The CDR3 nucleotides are TGTGCCAGTAGTATTGGGGCGCAACGTGGGGAAAAACTGTTTTTT. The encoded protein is CASSIGAQRGEKLFF.